A selection of T cell receptor beta chains follows, all from one sample in a study of regulatory T cells in long-lasting Graves disease. A single record per CDR3 protein comes from TCRdb applying MiXCR to the multiplex PCR reads. The profile shows approximately 400,000 distinct CDR3 sequences, roughly a sixth of them singletons. The sample was peripheral blood mononuclear cells (PBMCs), taken at new diagnosis, from a patient treated with antithyroid drugs. The receptors shown here come from a female donor with Graves disease. The conserved cysteine and the conserved F or W are not part of the CDR3 here.

TRBJ1-2	TRBV6-2/TRBV6-3	ASSRDGSYGYT
TRBJ1-2	TRBV24-1	ATSDPTASNYGYT
TRBJ1-2	TRBV7-2	ASSLRTGGDYGYT
TRBJ1-3	TRBV30	AWSTFQDSGNTIY
TRBJ2-3	TRBV2	ASSEAGQDTQY
TRBJ1-1	TRBV19	ASSILQRTTLQSNTEAF
TRBJ1-1	TRBV7-8	ASSLDWTETEAF
TRBJ2-2	TRBV27	ASSPVLVGRGTGELF
TRBJ1-1	TRBV19	ASSDWSGIEEAF
TRBJ2-1	TRBV7-3	ASSLMGGPYEQF
TRBJ2-7	TRBV28	ASSPRDRDYEQY
TRBJ2-6	TRBV27	ASSDSGANVLT
NA	TRBV7-9	ASSSVQNEQF
TRBJ2-5	TRBV4-1	ASSQELLTQETQY
TRBJ2-3	TRBV12-3/TRBV12-4	ASRLAFTDTQY
TRBJ2-7	TRBV30	ACIWEAYEQY
TRBJ2-2	TRBV28	ASSFSSGGATNTGELF
TRBJ2-1	TRBV12-5	ASALGASDYNEQF
TRBJ1-1	TRBV12-5	ASGLVDTPGSTEAF
TRBJ2-3	TRBV12-3/TRBV12-4	ASSFGFADTQY
TRBJ2-1	TRBV28	ASGKRGLAGGRSSYNEQF
TRBJ1-1	TRBV6-2/TRBV6-3	ASSYRGGGTEAF
TRBJ2-5	TRBV27	ASSSTGPTRETQY
TRBJ2-5	TRBV4-1	ASSQDSGPQETQY
NA	TRBV27	ASSLQGAGNIQY
TRBJ2-7	TRBV28	ASKRDGTPYEQY
TRBJ2-2	TRBV10-3	ATQGTGTGELF
TRBJ2-3	TRBV12-3/TRBV12-4	ASSFTSGVSTDTQY
TRBJ1-1	TRBV13	ASSLGGTPGTEAF
TRBJ1-5	TRBV28	ASSILPGGFPQH
TRBJ1-5	TRBV4-1	ASSQSQGLNQPQH
TRBJ2-1	TRBV5-5	ASSLLAGGSNEQF
TRBJ1-5	TRBV30	AWGTGIRNQPQH
TRBJ1-1	TRBV5-1	ASSTGQPSEAF
TRBJ2-5	TRBV10-3	AISESDGPETQY
TRBJ1-1	TRBV12-3/TRBV12-4	ASSFESLWQAENTEAF
TRBJ2-2	TRBV28	ASSLVGDTGELF
TRBJ1-5	TRBV28	ASSQGTGGSRQPQH
TRBJ2-5	TRBV12-3/TRBV12-4	ASKRRGQETQY
TRBJ2-3	TRBV18	ASSPALQGATDTQY